This TCR beta chain originates from a study of blood T cell repertoires in COVID-19. Turning to the study itself: Sites across the United States, Italy and Spain contributed samples from acute and convalescent COVID-19. From T cells, B-cell-depleted T cells, or PBMCs came the material, which was cDNA or gDNA.

Authors' processing steps: For nucleated cells, counts were estimated from reference gene primer amplification. This table comes from immunoSEQ multiplex PCR, and its TCRdb copy is limited to in-frame clones, with some not included. V, J and clone size were drawn from that table, and D and trimming were deduced from the DNA. This table holds 50,000 to 65,000 clones, about four fifths found once. The CDR3 consists of 11 residues. Trimming removed 10 bases from V and 8 bases from J; junction bases left unmatched: 2. Germline lookup yields CDR1 SEHNR and CDR2 FQNEAQ (reference sequence). The specimen sequenced was peripheral blood. The rearrangement links TRBV7-9 to TRBJ1-3; 10 bases line up with TRBD1. The sequence came from a human donor in a cohort sampled during active COVID-19. As DNA, the CDR3 is TGTGCCACAGGGACAGGGGACACCATATATTTT. Protein: CATGTGDTIYF.